These T cell receptor beta chains were read from a single sample in a study of immune evolution from preneoplasia to lung adenocarcinoma. Sequencing was performed with immunoSEQ multiplex PCR; in TCRdb, only in-frame clones are kept and a portion is missing. In the table there are roughly 9,200 clones, roughly 80% of which are singletons. Sequences were obtained from FFPE minimally invasive lung adenocarcinoma tissue. Receptor source: an older donor with lung adenocarcinoma. Both conserved end residues are part of each CDR3. Fields, in order: clone size, D gene, J gene, V gene, CDR3 DNA, CDR3 protein. A D gene is named only where the DNA matches it firmly. The size entry is marked missing in some rows and otherwise reads once, few, many or a size class.

size: -
D: TRBD2
J: TRBJ2-7
V: TRBV7-9
DNA: TGTGCCAGCAGCTCGCTAGCGGCCAGAGCGGACTACGAGCAGTACTTC
CDR3: CASSSLAARADYEQYF

size: -
D: -
J: TRBJ1-5
V: TRBV5-6
DNA: TGTGCCAGCAGCTTGGGTCCAGTCGGCAATCAGCCCCAGCATTTT
CDR3: CASSLGPVGNQPQHF

size: -
D: -
J: TRBJ1-5
V: TRBV28
DNA: TGTGCCAGCAGTTCCCCAGGGCAGGGAAGCAATCAGCCCCAGCATTTT
CDR3: CASSSPGQGSNQPQHF

size: -
D: TRBD2
J: TRBJ2-3
V: TRBV5-1
DNA: TGCGCCAGCAGCCCCGGGCGGGAGTCAGATACGCAGTATTTT
CDR3: CASSPGRESDTQYF

size: -
D: -
J: TRBJ2-5
V: TRBV11-3
DNA: TGTGCCAGCAGCCGGAACCAAGAGACCCAGTACTTC
CDR3: CASSRNQETQYF

size: -
D: -
J: TRBJ1-1
V: TRBV14
DNA: TGTGCCAGCAGCCAAGGACCCAGGGGATTCACTGAAGCTTTCTTT
CDR3: CASSQGPRGFTEAFF

size: -
D: TRBD2
J: TRBJ2-7
V: TRBV5-5
DNA: TGTGCCAGCAGCTTGGTTCTAGCGGACTTCTCCTACGAGCAGTACTTC
CDR3: CASSLVLADFSYEQYF

size: -
D: -
J: TRBJ1-3
V: TRBV6-4
DNA: TGTGCCAGCAGTGAACCCCCAGTAAACACCATATATTTT
CDR3: CASSEPPVNTIYF

size: -
D: -
J: TRBJ1-1
V: TRBV7-8
DNA: TGTGCCAGCAGCATATACGGGAACACTGAAGCTTTCTTT
CDR3: CASSIYGNTEAFF

size: -
D: TRBD1
J: TRBJ1-1
V: TRBV7-9
DNA: TGTGCCAGCAGCCGGACAGGGAGCGATGAAGCTTTCTTT
CDR3: CASSRTGSDEAFF

size: -
D: -
J: TRBJ1-5
V: TRBV19
DNA: TGTGCCAGTAGTGAGGCAGGGGAAACCAATCAGCCCCAGCATTTT
CDR3: CASSEAGETNQPQHF

size: -
D: TRBD1
J: TRBJ1-2
V: TRBV10-2
DNA: TGCGCCAGCAGGTCCTCACAGGGGGATTACTATGGCTACACCTTC
CDR3: CASRSSQGDYYGYTF

size: once
D: TRBD1
J: TRBJ2-7
V: TRBV19
DNA: TGTGCCAGTAGTAGATCCTCGGACAGGACCTACGAGCAGTACTTC
CDR3: CASSRSSDRTYEQYF

size: -
D: -
J: TRBJ1-1
V: TRBV30
DNA: TGTGCCTGGAGTCTCCTGGTTGAAGCTTTCTTT
CDR3: CAWSLLVEAFF

size: once
D: -
J: TRBJ2-7
V: TRBV19
DNA: TGTGCCAGTAGCACTGGTAGGCCCGCACGCGATGAGGACGAGCAGTACTTC
CDR3: CASSTGRPARDEDEQYF

size: -
D: -
J: TRBJ2-1
V: TRBV27
DNA: TGTGCCAGCAGTTTATCGTGGGGTTTCGAGCAGTTCTTC
CDR3: CASSLSWGFEQFF

size: -
D: -
J: TRBJ2-2
V: TRBV2
DNA: TGTGCCAGCAGTGACTATAGAGGGGAGCTGTTTTTT
CDR3: CASSDYRGELFF

size: few
D: -
J: TRBJ1-1
V: TRBV28
DNA: TGTGCCAGCAGCCTACCACTTTATCGTGTAGGCACTGAAGCTTTCTTT
CDR3: CASSLPLYRVGTEAFF

size: -
D: -
J: TRBJ2-7
V: TRBV29-1
DNA: TGCAGCGCTGCCGGGAGCGCCTACGAGCAGTACTTC
CDR3: CSAAGSAYEQYF

size: -
D: -
J: TRBJ2-3
V: TRBV18
DNA: TGTGCCAGCTCATATGGACAGATAAGCACAGATACGCAGTATTTT
CDR3: CASSYGQISTDTQYF

size: few
D: TRBD1
J: TRBJ1-2
V: TRBV27
DNA: TGTGCCAGCAGAAAGGACAGGGGTGGGTATGGCTACACCTTC
CDR3: CASRKDRGGYGYTF

size: large
D: -
J: TRBJ2-1
V: TRBV7-3
DNA: TGTGCCAGCAGCCCCGGGCCCTCAACCTACAATGAGCAGTTCTTC
CDR3: CASSPGPSTYNEQFF

size: -
D: -
J: TRBJ2-6
V: TRBV10-3
DNA: TGTGCCATCAGTCCTCGGGTGGGGGAAGGCGCAGTGGGGGCCAACGTCCTGACTTTC
CDR3: CAISPRVGEGAVGANVLTF

size: once
D: TRBD1
J: TRBJ1-2
V: TRBV27
DNA: TGTGCCAGCAGAAGGCTAAGGACAGGCGGAAACTATGGCTACACCTTC
CDR3: CASRRLRTGGNYGYTF

size: -
D: TRBD1
J: TRBJ2-5
V: TRBV5-1
DNA: TGCGCCAGCACTATAGGGGGCGCCCGGGAGACCCAGTACTTC
CDR3: CASTIGGARETQYF

size: few
D: -
J: TRBJ2-7
V: TRBV6-1
DNA: TGTGCCAGCAGTGAACCCCCGGGGGAGCAGTACTTC
CDR3: CASSEPPGEQYF

size: -
D: -
J: TRBJ2-7
V: TRBV11-3
DNA: TGTGCCAGCAGCTTAAACACTGTCTCTGAGCAGTACTTC
CDR3: CASSLNTVSEQYF

size: few
D: TRBD1
J: TRBJ1-2
V: TRBV5-1
DNA: TGCGCCAGCAGCTCCGGGACAGGGGAAGGCTACACCTTC
CDR3: CASSSGTGEGYTF

size: -
D: TRBD1
J: TRBJ2-7
V: TRBV2
DNA: TGTGCCAGCAGTCAGACAGGGAACTCCTACGAGCAGTACTTC
CDR3: CASSQTGNSYEQYF

size: -
D: TRBD1
J: TRBJ2-7
V: TRBV7-9
DNA: TGTGCCAGCAGCTTAGCCTCGGGGGACAGGGGCTCATTGCAGTACTTC
CDR3: CASSLASGDRGSLQYF